One and the same sample provided the 18 T cell receptor beta chains below, sequenced in a study of CD8 T cells in Susac syndrome. Reverse transcription of about 0.5 to 1 ug RNA was carried out with random hexamers. TCRdb reanalysed the immunoSEQ multiplex PCR reads using MiXCR and keeps one entry per CDR3 protein. The data hold approximately 150,000 distinct CDR3 sequences, with around 95% observed a single time. Sequencing was carried out using CD4+ T cells from PBMCs. Receptor source: a human donor with Susac syndrome.

V gene TRBV7-2 combines with J gene TRBJ2-1; TRBD1 agrees at 7 bases. CDR3 size: 16 residues. V dropped 5 bases and J dropped 9; count of bases not matched to a gene: 16. The germline V gene encodes CDR1 SGHTA and CDR2 FQGNSA. The CDR3 protein is CASSPRGGGLGIEQFF. The CDR3 coding sequence is TGTGCCAGCAGCCCGCGAGGGGGCGGGCTGGGTATTGAGCAGTTCTTC.

V usage is TRBV28 and J usage is TRBJ1-2; 7 nucleotides line up with TRBD1. The CDR3 loop spans 13 amino acids. The V and J ends lost 5 bases and 4 bases, in that order; junction bases with no gene match: 4. Germline V gene lookup returns CDR1 MDHEN and CDR2 SYDVKM. CDR3 residues: CASSLRGPYGYTF. The CDR3 region has the DNA TGTGCCAGCAGTCTAAGGGGGCCCTATGGCTACACCTTC.

The CDR3 spells CASSLSGEETQYF. The CDR3 DNA is TGTGCCAGCAGCTTATCAGGGGAAGAGACCCAGTACTTC. The rearrangement uses TRBV7-3 and TRBJ2-5; a weak D match, TRBD1 (6 bases). The CDR3 has 13 residues. Trimming pared 2 bases from V and 3 bases from J, leaving 7 bases between. Germline CDR1 SGHTA, CDR2 FQGTGA.

This chain connects TRBV20-1 to TRBJ2-7; D is unresolved. The V gene's germline CDR1 is DFQATT and CDR2 SNEGSKA (reference sequence). CDR3 length: 14 residues. Between the trimmed V and J ends, which lost 0 bases and 0 bases, there was a span of 9 bases. The CDR3 loop is CSARDPGGSYEQYF. In DNA form, the CDR3 reads TGCAGTGCTAGAGATCCGGGCGGCTCCTACGAGCAGTACTTC.

The V and J genes are TRBV15 and TRBJ2-2; D is undetermined. V dropped 0 bases and J dropped 0 bases, with 5 bases sitting between them. Germline-derived CDR1 and CDR2 are LNHNV and YYDKDF (reference sequence). This CDR3 has 15 amino acids. CDR3 sequence: CATSRDSPNTGELFF. Written as DNA, the CDR3 is TGTGCCACCAGCAGAGATTCGCCGAACACCGGGGAGCTGTTTTTT.

The V call is TRBV20-1, the J call TRBJ2-1; 14 nucleotides line up with TRBD2. Germline-derived CDR1 and CDR2 are DFQATT and SNEGSKA (reference sequence). The CDR3 has 18 residues. The J segment lost 7 bases and the V segment lost 2 bases, leaving 13 bases of the junction unmatched. The CDR3 nucleotides read TGCAGTGCTAGAAGAATCCCGGGACTAGCGGGGGACCGTAATGAGCAGTTCTTC. This codes for CSARRIPGLAGDRNEQFF.

The chain uses TRBV5-1 and TRBJ2-7, with D hard to call. CDR3 length equals 14 residues. V gave up 1 base and J gave up 5 bases, with 13 bases separating them. The germline V gene encodes CDR1 SGHRS and CDR2 YFSETQ. CDR3 DNA: TGCGCCAGCAGCTTGACTATCCCCTCTCACGAGCAGTACTTC. Encoded protein: CASSLTIPSHEQYF. The variable domain in full, with the rest retrieved from reference TRBV5-1 and TRBJ2-7, is KAGVTQTPRYLIKTRGQQVTLSCSPISGHRSVSWYQQTPGQGLQFLFEYFSETQRNKGNFPGRFSGRQFSNSRSEMNVSTLELGDSALYLCASSLTIPSHEQYFGPGTRLTVT.

The gene calls are TRBV3-1 and TRBJ1-1, with D hard to call. Trimming stripped 1 base from V and 4 bases from J, with 10 bases between. This CDR3 is built from 14 residues. Germline CDR1 LGHDT, CDR2 YNNKEL (reference sequence). The CDR3 DNA reads TGTGCCAGCAGCCAAGCCGTGGGGAGCACTGAAGCTTTCTTT. This sequence encodes CASSQAVGSTEAFF.

V is TRBV24-1 and J is TRBJ2-7; 9 bases agree with TRBD2. V was pared by 6 bases and J by 5 bases, with 7 bases of the junction left unmatched. Germline V CDR1 and CDR2: KGHDR, SFDVKD. The CDR3 spans 14 residues. CDR3: CATSLGVAGDEQYF. Here the CDR3 DNA reads TGTGCCACCAGTCTTGGAGTAGCGGGAGACGAGCAGTACTTC.

The rearrangement links TRBV3-1 to TRBJ2-2; 9 positions agree with TRBD1. The CDR3 runs 15 residues. Per the germline V gene, CDR1 is LGHDT and CDR2 is YNNKEL (reference sequence). Trimming at V came to 8 bases and at J to 3 bases, leaving 7 bases not matched to a gene. The chain's CDR3 is CASRSGTGYTGELFF. DNA of the CDR3: TGTGCCAGCCGCTCCGGGACAGGGTACACCGGGGAGCTGTTTTTT. The full variable domain, with the rest looked up from reference TRBV3-1 and TRBJ2-2, is DTAVSQTPKYLVTQMGNDKSIKCEQNLGHDTMYWYKQDSKKFLKIMFSYNNKELIINETVPNRFSPKSPDKAHLNLHINSLELGDSAVYFCASRSGTGYTGELFFGEGSRLTVL.

This clonotype was picked up one time. At one boundary the junction diverges from the germline segment, which might be a read error. V usage is TRBV28 and J usage is TRBJ1-2; a possible D gene is TRBD1 (5 bases). The V gene's germline CDR1 is MDHEN and CDR2 SYDVKM. The CDR3 has 16 amino acids. The CDR3 DNA reads TGTGCCAGCAGTTTAGGGGGGAATACCCTCCACTATGGCTTCACCTTC. Its protein product is CASSLGGNTLHYGFTF.

The V and J genes are TRBV15 and TRBJ2-7; tentatively, D is TRBD2 (5 bases). Trimming stripped 0 bases from V and 1 base from J, with 7 bases between. CDR3 length equals 14 residues. The germline V gene encodes CDR1 LNHNV and CDR2 YYDKDF (reference sequence). Here the CDR3 DNA reads TGTGCCACCAGCAGAGATCGGGGTTCCTACGAGCAGTACTTC. Amino acids: CATSRDRGSYEQYF.

The rearrangement uses TRBV6-2 or TRBV6-3 and TRBJ1-1; no firm D call. The length of the CDR3 is 14 residues. CDR1 is MNHEY, CDR2 SVGEGT, per germline. With 0 bases removed from V and 2 bases from J, the gap between germline ends came to 7 bases. The CDR3 DNA reads as TGTGCCAGCAGTTACTCGATTTCTAACACTGAAGCTTTCTTT. Translation: CASSYSISNTEAFF.

V gene TRBV23-1 combines with J gene TRBJ2-6; D is undetermined. TRBV23-1 qualifies as an ORF whose function is uncertain. The CDR3 loop spans 18 amino acids. Trimming removed 7 bases from V and 2 bases from J, with 21 bases in between. DNA of the CDR3: TGCGCCAGCACCCGGCCGGGCCCCCCCTCCACTGGGGCCAACGTCCTGACTTTC. The encoded protein is CASTRPGPPSTGANVLTF.

CDR3 loop: CDPEGRSNTEAFF. CDR3 DNA: TGCGACCCCGAAGGACGCTCGAACACTGAAGCTTTCTTT. The chain uses TRBV10-1 and TRBJ1-1; D gene unclear. The CDR3 has 13 amino acids. CDR1 WNHNN and CDR2 SYGVQD come from the germline V gene (reference sequence).

The chain joins TRBV2 to TRBJ1-2; D perhaps matches TRBD1 (6 bases). V gave up 8 bases and J gave up 3 bases, with 10 bases separating them. The CDR3 runs to 12 residues. CDR1 SNHLY and CDR2 FYNNEI come from the germline V gene. The chain's CDR3 is CASERGHYGYTF. The CDR3 DNA follows: TGTGCCAGCGAACGGGGGCACTATGGCTACACCTTC.

The V and J genes are TRBV14 and TRBJ2-3, with a tentative D call TRBD1 (6 bases). Trimming stripped 3 bases from V and 5 bases from J, with 18 bases between. CDR1 is SGHDN and CDR2 is FVKESK in the germline V gene. This CDR3 has 16 residues. The CDR3: CASSQDRRPRLDTQYF. The CDR3 nucleotides are TGTGCCAGCAGCCAGGACAGAAGACCTCGCCTAGATACGCAGTATTTT.

The genes are TRBV5-1 and TRBJ1-2; TRBD1 matches at 8 bases. CDR1 and CDR2 (germline): SGHRS, YFSETQ. The CDR3 runs 14 residues. The V gene end was trimmed by 5 bases and the J gene end by 3 bases; junction bases not matched to a gene: 6. The DNA of the CDR3 is TGCGCCAGCAGACCCGGACAGGGACACTATGGCTACACCTTC. Translation gives CASRPGQGHYGYTF.